This T cell receptor beta chain was retrieved from a study of control samples from healthy donors and cancer patients. Data came from immunoSEQ multiplex PCR; TCRdb stores just in-frame clones and leaves some out. The repertoire holds 88,000 or so clones, with roughly 94% as singletons. This CDR3 is built from 15 residues. V shed 1 base and J shed 6 bases, with 16 bases lying between them. CDR1 and CDR2 (germline): SGHRS, YFSETQ. The V call is TRBV5-1, the J call TRBJ1-2, with a tentative D call TRBD1 (6 bases). The sample taken for sequencing was blood. This TCR was recovered from a woman younger than 35 in good health. CDR3 bases: TGCGCCAGCAGCTTGTACGGAGGGGGGGGCAATGGCTACACCTTC. Translating it yields CASSLYGGGGNGYTF.